The 19 T cell receptor beta chains below come from one sample, sequenced in a study of blood T cells in healthy people across ages. The authors ran a second PCR of roughly 6 to 12 cycles using a sample-barcoded 5' primer and a J-beta primer mix. Using its own MiXCR run on the 5' RACE reads, TCRdb lists one record per CDR3 protein. Here the sample spans about 1.1 million distinct CDR3 sequences, around two fifths being singletons. Input material: blood. The receptors were sampled from a man younger than 35 in good health.

The chain employs TRBV29-1 and TRBJ2-5; D is possibly TRBD1 (5 bases). The CDR3 spans 12 residues. Trimming removed 8 bases at V and 11 bases at J, with 21 bases between. Germline loops: CDR1 SQVTM, CDR2 ANQGSEA. The CDR3 is CSLDAGSNEQYF. CDR3 nucleotide sequence: TGCAGCCTAGATGCAGGGTCGAATGAGCAGTACTTC.

This sequence joins TRBV9 and TRBJ1-2, with a weak D call TRBD1 (6 bases). The CDR3 is 15 residues long. The V end was cut by 2 bases, the J end by 4 bases, with 15 bases between. Germline CDR1 is SGDLS and CDR2 is YYNGEE. This CDR3 is CASSVQGGEGYGYTF. For the CDR3, the DNA is TGTGCCAGCAGCGTCCAAGGGGGGGAAGGCTATGGCTACACCTTC.

This clonotype has a handful of counts. The chain combines TRBV6-1 with TRBJ1-2; 7 positions match TRBD1. CDR1 MNHNS and CDR2 SASEGT come from the germline V gene. CDR3 length: 13 residues. With 6 bases clipped from V and 4 bases from J, the junction kept 5 bases outside the gene matches. This chain's CDR3 is CASRAGQRYGYTF. The CDR3, as DNA: TGTGCCAGCAGAGCGGGACAGCGCTATGGCTACACCTTC.

The sample holds a few counts of this clonotype. This sequence joins TRBV12-3 or TRBV12-4 and TRBJ2-7; D is undetermined. CDR3 length: 13 amino acids. Trimming removed 3 bases at V and 6 bases at J, with 12 bases between. CDR3 region: CASSFQAGSEQYF. CDR3 DNA sequence: TGTGCCAGCAGTTTCCAAGCCGGCAGCGAGCAGTACTTC.

This sequence joins TRBV9 and TRBJ2-2, with a tentative D call TRBD2 (7 bases). Per the germline V gene, CDR1 is SGDLS and CDR2 is YYNGEE. This CDR3 has 16 residues. Deletions cut 0 bases from V and 4 bases from J, with 13 bases between. CDR3 nucleotide sequence: TGTGCCAGCAGCGTAGCGGGAGGAGGGGGCACCGGGGAGCTGTTTTTT. It is translated as CASSVAGGGGTGELFF.

Notes on this clonotype: At one of its ends the junction is not consistent with the germline gene, which may arise from a read error. This sequence joins TRBV10-3 and TRBJ2-3; tentatively, D is TRBD1 or TRBD2 (5 bases each). The germline gives CDR1 ENHRY, CDR2 SYGVKD. The CDR3 runs to 17 residues. Here the CDR3 reads CAISESSVGASTETQYF. CDR3 nucleotide sequence: TGTGCCATCAGTGAGTCTTCGGTCGGGGCCAGCACAGAGACGCAGTATTTT.

The rearrangement links TRBV25-1 to TRBJ1-5; no definite D call. CDR1 is MGHDK and CDR2 is SYGVNS in the germline V gene. This CDR3 comprises 14 residues. Trimming took off 6 bases at V and 3 bases at J, with 12 bases between the two ends. The CDR3, as DNA: TGTGCCAGCAGGGATGCCGGACTCAATCAGCCCCAGCATTTT. Protein product: CASRDAGLNQPQHF.

V usage is TRBV20-1 and J usage is TRBJ1-3, with D tentatively TRBD1 (5 bases). This CDR3 region has 15 residues. From germline, CDR1 is DFQATT and CDR2 SNEGSKA (reference sequence). V was pared by 5 bases and J by 0 bases, with 14 bases between. The CDR3 DNA follows: TGCAGTGCTGGCCGGGACTGGACCTCTGGAAACACCATATATTTT. Its protein product is CSAGRDWTSGNTIYF.

This rearrangement joins TRBV7-2 to TRBJ1-5, with a weak D call TRBD1 (6 bases). The CDR3 contains 16 residues. CDR1 is SGHTA, CDR2 FQGNSA, per germline. V was clipped by 0 bases and J by 5 bases, with 14 bases between them. The CDR3 DNA is TGTGCCAGCAGCTTAGCGGCGTCAGGGGTTCATCAGCCCCAGCATTTT. This encodes CASSLAASGVHQPQHF.

This clonotype has a handful of counts. V is TRBV24-1 and J is TRBJ2-5; a possible D gene is TRBD2 (6 bases). V lost 3 bases and J lost 2, with 9 bases in between. In germline, CDR1 is KGHDR, CDR2 SFDVKD. The CDR3 totals 14 residues. CDR3: CATSDRDFQETQYF. The CDR3 DNA is TGTGCCACCAGTGATCGGGACTTTCAAGAGACCCAGTACTTC.

J is TRBJ1-6 and V is TRBV20-1, with D possibly TRBD1 on 5 matching bases. V lost 5 bases and J lost 10, with 21 bases in between. Germline-derived CDR1 and CDR2 are DFQATT and SNEGSKA (reference sequence). CDR3 length: 15 amino acids. In nucleotides, the CDR3 is TGCAGTGCTCGGACGTCTGGACAAATCATATCACCCCTCCACTTT. Residues: CSARTSGQIISPLHF.

This clonotype appeared a few times. The rearrangement uses TRBV10-3 and TRBJ1-5, with a weak D call TRBD1 (5 bases). Per germline, CDR1 ENHRY and CDR2 SYGVKD. There are 14 residues in the CDR3. V was pared by 2 bases and J by 4 bases, with 9 bases between. The CDR3 sequence is CAISEGALNQPQHF. In DNA form, the CDR3 reads TGTGCCATCAGTGAGGGGGCGCTGAATCAGCCCCAGCATTTT.

The chain links TRBV12-3 or TRBV12-4 to TRBJ2-7; D not certain. The J call is doubtful: the DNA matches TRBJ2-4 better. This CDR3 spans 13 amino acids. The CDR3 DNA reads TGTGCCAGCAGCTACCGTGCTAAAAACATTCAGTACTTC. Encoded protein: CASSYRAKNIQYF.

There are a few counts of this clonotype. The chain links TRBV21-1 to TRBJ1-3; no check of the table's D call, TRBD1, against the DNA was made. TRBV21-1 is labeled a pseudogene. The CDR3 consists of 15 residues. This chain's CDR3 is CASRPRGLSGNTIYF. CDR3 sequence (DNA): TGTGCCAGCAGACCCCGGGGGCTCTCTGGAAACACCATATATTTT.

V usage is TRBV6-1 and J usage is TRBJ1-4; perhaps TRBD1 as D (6 bases). Trimming stripped 5 bases from V and 1 base from J, with 17 bases between. This CDR3 comprises 17 residues. Germline V gene sequence: CDR1 MNHNS, CDR2 SASEGT. The CDR3 bases are TGTGCCAGCAGTCAAGATCCGCACAGGGTAACTAATGAAAAACTGTTTTTT. Its translation: CASSQDPHRVTNEKLFF.

This clonotype was recorded at least ten times. The rearrangement uses TRBV20-1 and TRBJ2-5, with 7 positions matching TRBD1. The CDR3 is 15 residues long. V was pared by 2 bases and J by 0 bases, with 6 bases of the junction left unmatched. CDR1 is DFQATT and CDR2 is SNEGSKA in the germline V gene (reference sequence). CDR3 DNA sequence: TGCAGTGCTAGATCATCTACAGGGGACCAAGAGACCCAGTACTTC. As protein: CSARSSTGDQETQYF.

Only a few counts were recorded for this clonotype. The chain carries TRBV5-1 and TRBJ2-3, with D unclear. The CDR3 totals 15 residues. Germline loops: CDR1 SGHRS, CDR2 YFSETQ. V lost 6 bases and J lost 1, with 15 bases in between. CDR3 sequence (DNA): TGCGCCAGCACTATAAAGGCAATGGGCACAGATACGCAGTATTTT. It specifies CASTIKAMGTDTQYF.

This clonotype appeared many times. V usage is TRBV10-3 and J usage is TRBJ1-1; no firm D call. CDR3 length: 13 residues. Per the germline V gene, CDR1 is ENHRY and CDR2 is SYGVKD. V dropped 9 bases and J dropped 1 base, with 12 bases sitting between them. As DNA, the CDR3 is TGTGCCATACGTCGGAAGACGAACACTGAAGCTTTCTTT. It is translated as CAIRRKTNTEAFF.

On this clonotype: One end of the junction is discordant with germline, which a read error may explain. DNA for the CDR3: TGTGCCAGCAGCCAAGAGACAGGGGGTTGGACTGAAGCTTTCTTT. Translating it yields CASSQETGGWTEAFF. This sequence joins TRBV4-1 and TRBJ1-1; 9 bases align to TRBD1. The CDR3 is 15 residues long. Germline CDR1 reads MGHRA; CDR2 reads YSYEKL.